The source of this TCR beta chain is a study of blood T cells in healthy people across ages. The authors ran a second PCR of roughly 6 to 11 cycles using a sample-barcoded 5' primer and a J-beta primer mix. TCRdb re-called the 5' RACE reads with MiXCR, one entry per CDR3 protein. The data hold about 500,000 distinct CDR3 sequences, with more than 20% observed a single time. Study conclusions and caveats: No one knew whether donors had CMV, which possibly confounded expanded clonotype changes.

About this clonotype itself: Its antigen is unknown.

Losses at the gene ends were 1 base for V and 6 bases for J; bases not matched to a gene: 8. Per germline, CDR1 SGHVS and CDR2 FNYEAQ. The CDR3 contains 16 residues. Another study also made use of these data, one on T cells of mothers and their children. Per that study: A few healthy Caucasian mothers and their six children were the donors. Researchers put all of the extracted RNA into cDNA synthesis, using around 1.4 ug per 15 ul.

The gene calls are TRBV7-6 and TRBJ2-1; 8 bases map to TRBD2. The sequence was obtained from a boy between 5 and 17 years old in good health. The material sequenced was blood. CDR3 amino acids: CASSLDSGGPGNEQFF. The CDR3 nucleotides read TGTGCCAGCAGCTTAGATTCGGGGGGGCCTGGCAATGAGCAGTTCTTC.